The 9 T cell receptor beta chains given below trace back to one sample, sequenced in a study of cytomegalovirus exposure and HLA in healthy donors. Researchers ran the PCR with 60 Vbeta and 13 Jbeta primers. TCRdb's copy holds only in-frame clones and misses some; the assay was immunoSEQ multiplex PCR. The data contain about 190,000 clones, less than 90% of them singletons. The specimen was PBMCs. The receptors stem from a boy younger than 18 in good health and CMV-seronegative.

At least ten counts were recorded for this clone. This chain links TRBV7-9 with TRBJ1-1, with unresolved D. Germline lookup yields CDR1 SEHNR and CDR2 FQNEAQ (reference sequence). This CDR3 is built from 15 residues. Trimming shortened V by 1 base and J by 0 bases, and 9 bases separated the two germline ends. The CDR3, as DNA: TGTGCCAGCAGCTTAGAACCAGGCATGAACACTGAAGCTTTCTTT. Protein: CASSLEPGMNTEAFF.

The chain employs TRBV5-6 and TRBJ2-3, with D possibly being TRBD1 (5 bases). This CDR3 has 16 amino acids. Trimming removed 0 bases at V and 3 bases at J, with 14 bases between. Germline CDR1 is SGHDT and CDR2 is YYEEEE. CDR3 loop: CASSLEYRRLTDTQYF. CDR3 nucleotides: TGTGCCAGCAGCTTGGAATACAGGCGCTTAACAGATACGCAGTATTTT.

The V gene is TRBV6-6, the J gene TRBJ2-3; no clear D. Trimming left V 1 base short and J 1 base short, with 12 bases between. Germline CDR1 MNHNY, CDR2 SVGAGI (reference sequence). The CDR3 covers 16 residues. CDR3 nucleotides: TGTGCCAGCAGTTACTTGGCCCCGGGTGGCACAGATACGCAGTATTTT. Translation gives CASSYLAPGGTDTQYF.

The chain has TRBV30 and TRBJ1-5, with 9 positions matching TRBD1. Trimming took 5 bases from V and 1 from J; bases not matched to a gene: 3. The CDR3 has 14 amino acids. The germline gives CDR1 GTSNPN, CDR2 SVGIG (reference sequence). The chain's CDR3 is CAWGGTGSNQPQHF. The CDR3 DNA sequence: TGTGCCTGGGGGGGGACAGGGAGCAATCAGCCCCAGCATTTT.

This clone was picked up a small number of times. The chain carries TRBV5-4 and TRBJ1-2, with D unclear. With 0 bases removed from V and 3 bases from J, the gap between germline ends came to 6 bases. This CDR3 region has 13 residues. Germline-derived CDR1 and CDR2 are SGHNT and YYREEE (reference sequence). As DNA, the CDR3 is TGTGCCAGCAGCTTGGACCTAGACTATGGCTACACCTTC. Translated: CASSLDLDYGYTF.

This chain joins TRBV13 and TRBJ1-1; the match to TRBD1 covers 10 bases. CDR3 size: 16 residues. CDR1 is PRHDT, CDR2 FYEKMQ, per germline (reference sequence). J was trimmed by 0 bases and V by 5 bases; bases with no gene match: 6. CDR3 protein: CASSNRDRGLNTEAFF. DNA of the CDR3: TGTGCCAGCAGCAACCGGGACAGGGGATTGAACACTGAAGCTTTCTTT.

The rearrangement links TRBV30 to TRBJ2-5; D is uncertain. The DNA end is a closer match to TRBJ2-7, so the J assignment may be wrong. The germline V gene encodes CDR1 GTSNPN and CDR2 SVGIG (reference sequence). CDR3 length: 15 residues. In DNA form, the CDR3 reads TGTGCCTGGACCTCTCCCGACTTCCCCTCCTACGAGCAGTACTTC. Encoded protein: CAWTSPDFPSYEQYF.

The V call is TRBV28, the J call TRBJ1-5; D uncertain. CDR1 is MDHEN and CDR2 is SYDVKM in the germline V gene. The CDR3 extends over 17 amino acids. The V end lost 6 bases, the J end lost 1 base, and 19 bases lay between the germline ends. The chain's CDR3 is CASSSLIGGRSNQPQHF. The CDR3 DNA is TGTGCCAGCAGCTCACTAATCGGAGGGCGCAGCAATCAGCCCCAGCATTTT.

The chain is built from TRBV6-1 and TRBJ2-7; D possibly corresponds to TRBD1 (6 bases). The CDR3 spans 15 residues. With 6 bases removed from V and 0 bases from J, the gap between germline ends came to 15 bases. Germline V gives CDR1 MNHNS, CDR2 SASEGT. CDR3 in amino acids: CASRHETGNSYEQYF. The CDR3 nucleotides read TGTGCCAGCAGACACGAGACAGGCAACTCCTACGAGCAGTACTTC.